The clone carrying this T cell receptor (beta chain) is a singleton in its sample. Its antigen is not identified. The sample comes from a study of T cells in Graves' hyperthyroidism and ophthalmopathy. General study findings and limits: The model anticipated ophthalmopathy a median about six months pre-onset. Blood also carried most thyroid clonotypes expanded above 0.001.

What was amplified from RNA transcripts were TCR beta CDR3 regions. A first-round RT-PCR of the TCR CDR3 used the HTBI primer set. TCRdb passed the multiplex PCR reads through MiXCR, listing each CDR3 protein once. The table has 600,000 to 850,000 distinct CDR3 sequences, approximately 18% seen once. The trim removed 6 bases at V and 1 base at J, leaving 4 bases unmatched. The CDR3 consists of 14 residues. Per the germline V gene, CDR1 is SNHLY and CDR2 is FYNNEI. Hyperthyroidism patients were newly diagnosed, had disease duration under 2 months, and were aged 18 to 65 years. Isolation of PBMCs was performed on 10 ml fresh peripheral blood.

Sequenced: blood. J is TRBJ1-1 and V is TRBV2, with 8 bases matching TRBD1. This receptor was taken from a woman aged 45 to 65 with Graves' hyperthyroidism that later progressed to Graves' ophthalmopathy. For the CDR3, the DNA is TGTGCCAGCAGGCCGACAGGGGAGAACACTGAAGCTTTCTTT. Protein: CASRPTGENTEAFF.